This T cell receptor (beta chain) was obtained from a study of Graves' ophthalmopathy and Graves' hyperthyroidism. Beta-chain TCR CDR3 regions were amplified from RNA transcripts. HTBI primers served in a first-round RT-PCR, which a second-round multiplex PCR followed. TCRdb used MiXCR to reprocess the multiplex PCR reads, holding one entry per CDR3 protein. The sample lists 350,000 to 400,000 distinct CDR3 sequences, approximately 20% occurring once. The CDR3 contains 15 residues. V shed 0 bases and J shed 8 bases, with 14 bases lying between them. CDR1 is GTSNPN, CDR2 SVGIG, per germline (reference sequence). This clonotype was seen at least ten times.

The sequence was collected from a woman aged 18-35 years with Graves' ophthalmopathy. Sample: peripheral blood. The chain joins TRBV30 to TRBJ1-6, with D perhaps matching TRBD1 (6 bases). CDR3 amino acids: CAWSVRTGWDSPLHF. The CDR3 DNA follows: TGTGCCTGGAGTGTTAGAACAGGGTGGGATTCACCCCTCCACTTT.